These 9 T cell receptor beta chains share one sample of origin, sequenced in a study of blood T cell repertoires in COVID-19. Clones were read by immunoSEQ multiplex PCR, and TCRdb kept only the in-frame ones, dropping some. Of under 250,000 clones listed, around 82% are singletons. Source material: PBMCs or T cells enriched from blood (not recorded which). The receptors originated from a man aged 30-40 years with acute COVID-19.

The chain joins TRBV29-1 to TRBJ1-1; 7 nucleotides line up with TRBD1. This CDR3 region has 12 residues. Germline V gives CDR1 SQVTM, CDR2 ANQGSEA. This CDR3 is CTEGGAGTEAFF. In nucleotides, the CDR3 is TGCACCGAAGGGGGCGCGGGGACTGAAGCTTTCTTT. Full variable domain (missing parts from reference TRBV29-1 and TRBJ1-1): SAVISQKPSRDICQRGTSLTIQCQVDSQVTMMFWYRQQPGQSLTLIATANQGSEATYESGFVIDKFPISRPNLTFSTLTVSNMSPEDSSIYLCTEGGAGTEAFFGQGTRLTVV.

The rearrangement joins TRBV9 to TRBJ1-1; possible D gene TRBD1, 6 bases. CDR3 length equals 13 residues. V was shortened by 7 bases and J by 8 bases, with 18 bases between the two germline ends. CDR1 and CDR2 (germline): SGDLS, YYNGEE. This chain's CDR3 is CASGGSPGQEAFF. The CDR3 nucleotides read TGTGCCAGCGGGGGTTCCCCGGGACAAGAAGCTTTCTTT.

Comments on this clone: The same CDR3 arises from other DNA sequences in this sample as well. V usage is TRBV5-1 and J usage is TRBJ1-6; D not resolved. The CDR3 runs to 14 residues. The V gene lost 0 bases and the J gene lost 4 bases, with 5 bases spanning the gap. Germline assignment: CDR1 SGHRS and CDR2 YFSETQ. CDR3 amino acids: CASSLDGYNSPLHF. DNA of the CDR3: TGCGCCAGCAGCTTGGACGGGTATAATTCACCCCTCCACTTT.

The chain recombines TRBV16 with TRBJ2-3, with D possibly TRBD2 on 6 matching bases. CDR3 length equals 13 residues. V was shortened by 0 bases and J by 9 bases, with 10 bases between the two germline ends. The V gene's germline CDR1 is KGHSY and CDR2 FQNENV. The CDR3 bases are TGTGCCAGCAGCCAATCGACCCGGGGGACGCAGTATTTT. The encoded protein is CASSQSTRGTQYF.

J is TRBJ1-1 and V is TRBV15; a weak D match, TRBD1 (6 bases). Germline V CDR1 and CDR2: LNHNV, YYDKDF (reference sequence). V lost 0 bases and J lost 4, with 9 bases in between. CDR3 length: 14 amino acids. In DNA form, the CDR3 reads TGTGCCACCAGCAGAGATTTAGGGGGCACTGAAGCTTTCTTT. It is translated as CATSRDLGGTEAFF.

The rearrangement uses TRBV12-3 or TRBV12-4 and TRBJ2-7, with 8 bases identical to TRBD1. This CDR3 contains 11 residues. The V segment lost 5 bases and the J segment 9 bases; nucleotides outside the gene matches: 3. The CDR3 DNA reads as TGTGCCAGCAGTGACAGGGGACGGCAGTACTTC. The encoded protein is CASSDRGRQYF.

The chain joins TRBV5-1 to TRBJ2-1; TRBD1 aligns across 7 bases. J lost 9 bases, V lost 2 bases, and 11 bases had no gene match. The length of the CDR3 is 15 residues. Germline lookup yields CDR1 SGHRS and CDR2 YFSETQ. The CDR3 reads CASSLVPGGRGEQFF. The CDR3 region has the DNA TGCGCCAGCAGCTTAGTACCAGGGGGTCGCGGTGAGCAGTTCTTC.

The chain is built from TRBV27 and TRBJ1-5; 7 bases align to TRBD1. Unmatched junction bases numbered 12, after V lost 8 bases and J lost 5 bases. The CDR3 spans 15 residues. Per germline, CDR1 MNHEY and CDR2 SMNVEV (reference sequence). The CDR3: CASRRGPEPHQPQHF. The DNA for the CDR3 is TGTGCCAGCCGGAGGGGGCCCGAACCCCATCAGCCCCAGCATTTT.

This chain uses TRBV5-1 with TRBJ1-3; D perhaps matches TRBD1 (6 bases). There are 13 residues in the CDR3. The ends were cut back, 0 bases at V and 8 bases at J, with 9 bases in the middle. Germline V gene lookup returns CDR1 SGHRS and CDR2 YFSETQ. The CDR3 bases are TGCGCCAGCAGCTTGGCCAGGGGAGACACCATATATTTT. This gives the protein CASSLARGDTIYF.